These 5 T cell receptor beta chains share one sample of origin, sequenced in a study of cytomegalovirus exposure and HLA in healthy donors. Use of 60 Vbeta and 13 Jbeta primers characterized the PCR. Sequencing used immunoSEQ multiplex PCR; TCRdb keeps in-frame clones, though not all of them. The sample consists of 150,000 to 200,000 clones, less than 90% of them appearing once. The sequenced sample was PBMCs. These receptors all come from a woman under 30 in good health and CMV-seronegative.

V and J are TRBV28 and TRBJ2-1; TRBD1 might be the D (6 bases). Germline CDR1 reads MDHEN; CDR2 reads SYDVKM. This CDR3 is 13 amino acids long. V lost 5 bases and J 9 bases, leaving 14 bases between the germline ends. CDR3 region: CASSTPGRGEQFF. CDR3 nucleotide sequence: TGTGCCAGCAGTACCCCGGGCAGGGGTGAGCAGTTCTTC.

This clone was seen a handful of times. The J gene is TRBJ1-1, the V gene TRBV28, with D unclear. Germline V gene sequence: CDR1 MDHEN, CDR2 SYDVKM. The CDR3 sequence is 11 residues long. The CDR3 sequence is CASRTPGEAFF. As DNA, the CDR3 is TGTGCTTCGCGGACCCCTGGGGAGGCTTTCTTT.

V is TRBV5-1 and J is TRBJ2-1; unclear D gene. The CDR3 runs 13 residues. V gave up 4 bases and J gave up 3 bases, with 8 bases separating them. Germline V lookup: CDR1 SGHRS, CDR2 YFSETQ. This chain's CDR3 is CASSLTNYNEQFF. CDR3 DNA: TGCGCCAGCAGCCTAACGAACTACAATGAGCAGTTCTTC.

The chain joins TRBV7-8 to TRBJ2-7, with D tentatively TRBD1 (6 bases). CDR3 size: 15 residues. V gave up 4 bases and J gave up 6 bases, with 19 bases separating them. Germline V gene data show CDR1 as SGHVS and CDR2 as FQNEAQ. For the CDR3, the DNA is TGTGCCAGCAGCTCCCTCCCACAGGGCTCGGGCGAGCAGTACTTC. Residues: CASSSLPQGSGEQYF.

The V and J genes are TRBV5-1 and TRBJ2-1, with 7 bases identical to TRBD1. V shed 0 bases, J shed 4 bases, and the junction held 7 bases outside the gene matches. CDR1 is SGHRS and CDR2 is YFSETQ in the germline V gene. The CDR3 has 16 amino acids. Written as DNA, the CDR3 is TGCGCCAGCAGCTTGGAAGGGACAGCCGCTTACAATGAGCAGTTCTTC. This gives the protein CASSLEGTAAYNEQFF.